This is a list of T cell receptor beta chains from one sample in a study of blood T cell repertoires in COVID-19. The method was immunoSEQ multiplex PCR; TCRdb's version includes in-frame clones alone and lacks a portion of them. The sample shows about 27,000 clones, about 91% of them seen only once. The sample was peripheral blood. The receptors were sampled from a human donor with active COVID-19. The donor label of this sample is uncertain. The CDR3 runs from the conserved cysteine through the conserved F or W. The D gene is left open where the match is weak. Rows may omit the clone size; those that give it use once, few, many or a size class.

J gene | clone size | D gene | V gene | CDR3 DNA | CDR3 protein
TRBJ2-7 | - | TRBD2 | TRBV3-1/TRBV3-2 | TGTGCCAGCAGCCAAGCGAGCGGGGGGGCTTCCTACGAGCAGTACTTC | CASSQASGGASYEQYF
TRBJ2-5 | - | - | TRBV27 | TGTGCCAGCAGGGGCAGCCTGACACGAGAGACCCAGTACTTC | CASRGSLTRETQYF
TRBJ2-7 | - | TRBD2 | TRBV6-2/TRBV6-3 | TGTGCCAGCAGTTATAAGGCTAGCGGTTGGAGGTACTTC | CASSYKASGWRYF
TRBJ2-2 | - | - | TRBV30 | TGTGCCTGGGATGTTGGGTCGGGGAACACCGGGGAGCTGTTTTTT | CAWDVGSGNTGELFF
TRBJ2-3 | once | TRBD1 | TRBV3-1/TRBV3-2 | TGTGCCAGCAGCCTACTGGGACAGGGGATGGCAGATACGCAGTATTTT | CASSLLGQGMADTQYF
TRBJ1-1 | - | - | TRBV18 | TGTGCCAGCTCACGAGAGGGCCAGATAATGAACACTGAAGCTTTCTTT | CASSREGQIMNTEAFF
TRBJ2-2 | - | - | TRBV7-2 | TGTGCCAGCAGCGTCGCGACTAGCACCGGGGAGCTGTTTTTT | CASSVATSTGELFF
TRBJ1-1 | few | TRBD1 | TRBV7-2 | TGTGCCAGCAGACAGACAGGGGGTGACCAAGCTTTCTTT | CASRQTGGDQAFF
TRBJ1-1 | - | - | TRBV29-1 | TGCAGCGTTGAAATTTCGGTAGCTGAAGCTTTCTTT | CSVEISVAEAFF
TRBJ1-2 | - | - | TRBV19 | TGTGCCAGTAGTATAATGTTAAATAGCTATGGCTACACCTTC | CASSIMLNSYGYTF
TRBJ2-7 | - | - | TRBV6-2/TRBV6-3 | TGTGCCAGCAGTTACTCGAGGGCAAAGGATGCCGTCTACGAGCAGTACTTC | CASSYSRAKDAVYEQYF
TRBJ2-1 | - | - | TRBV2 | TGTGCCAGCAGGAACCGGGACAATGAGCAGTTCTTC | CASRNRDNEQFF
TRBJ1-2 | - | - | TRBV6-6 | TGTGCCAGCAGCCCTAATCAGGGTTGGTATGGCTACACCTTC | CASSPNQGWYGYTF
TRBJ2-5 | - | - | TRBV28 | TGTGCCAGCACCGTAGGGGGGGGAGAGACCCAGTACTTC | CASTVGGGETQYF
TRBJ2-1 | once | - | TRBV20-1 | TGCAGTGCTCGGCGAGCGGAGAGGCTGTTCTTC | CSARRAERLFF
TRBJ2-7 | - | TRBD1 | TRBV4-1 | TGCGCCAGCAGCCAAGATGTAAGGACAGGTTACGAGCAGTACTTC | CASSQDVRTGYEQYF
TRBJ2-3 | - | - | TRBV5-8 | TGTGCCAGCAGCTTGGGGCCGAGATTCAGGGATACGCAGTATTTT | CASSLGPRFRDTQYF
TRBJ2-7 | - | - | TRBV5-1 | TGCGCCAGCAGCAACCGGGACTTCTCCTACGAGCAGTACTTC | CASSNRDFSYEQYF
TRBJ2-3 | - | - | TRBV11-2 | TGTGCCAGCAGCCGCGGCACAGATACGCAGTATTTT | CASSRGTDTQYF
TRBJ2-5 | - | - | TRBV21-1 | TGTGCCAGCAGCAAAGCGGATTGGGACACTGAGGAGACCCAGTACTTC | CASSKADWDTEETQYF
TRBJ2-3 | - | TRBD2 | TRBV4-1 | TGCGCCAGCAGCCAGACTAGCGGCTACGGAGATACGCAGTATTTT | CASSQTSGYGDTQYF
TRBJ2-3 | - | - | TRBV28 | TGTGCCAGCACCACATCTCTCTCTCGAGGGTATGGCGGCCTGGGTACGCAGTATTTT | CASTTSLSRGYGGLGTQYF
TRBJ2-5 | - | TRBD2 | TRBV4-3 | TGCGCCAGCAGCCAAGAACTAGCGGGAGAGGTGGGGGAGACCCAGTACTTC | CASSQELAGEVGETQYF
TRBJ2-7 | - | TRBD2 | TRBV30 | TGTGCCTCCGGGACTAGCGGCTCCACCTACGAGCAGTACTTC | CASGTSGSTYEQYF
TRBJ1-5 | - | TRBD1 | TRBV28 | TGTGCCAGCAGTCCCCAGGGGGCTGGGGGCAATCAGCCCCAGCATTTT | CASSPQGAGGNQPQHF